This TCR beta chain emerged from a study of molecular identifiers for immune sequencing clone quantification. In this sample, this clonotype turned up many times. Per the germline V gene, CDR1 is SQVTM and CDR2 is ANQGSEA. The CDR3 loop spans 16 amino acids. J was trimmed by 4 bases and V by 0 bases; bases with no gene match: 6. TCRdb called the PCR reads again in MiXCR, with one record for every CDR3 protein. The top ten hold about 0.8% of the sample, which has approximately 550,000 distinct CDR3 sequences, about 20% seen once. The V and J genes are TRBV29-1 and TRBJ2-2; 9 bases fit TRBD1. The sample was naive CD8+ T cells from blood, with Jurkat cell RNA spiked in. Subset denoted: FACS-sorted CD8+CD4-CCR7+CD45RA+ naive T cells. The sequence came from a human donor in good health. Some libraries in this study had Jurkat cell RNA spiked in. The CDR3 sequence: CSVEDNGQGTTGELFF. The CDR3 coding sequence is TGCAGCGTTGAAGATAACGGACAGGGGACCACCGGGGAGCTGTTTTTT.